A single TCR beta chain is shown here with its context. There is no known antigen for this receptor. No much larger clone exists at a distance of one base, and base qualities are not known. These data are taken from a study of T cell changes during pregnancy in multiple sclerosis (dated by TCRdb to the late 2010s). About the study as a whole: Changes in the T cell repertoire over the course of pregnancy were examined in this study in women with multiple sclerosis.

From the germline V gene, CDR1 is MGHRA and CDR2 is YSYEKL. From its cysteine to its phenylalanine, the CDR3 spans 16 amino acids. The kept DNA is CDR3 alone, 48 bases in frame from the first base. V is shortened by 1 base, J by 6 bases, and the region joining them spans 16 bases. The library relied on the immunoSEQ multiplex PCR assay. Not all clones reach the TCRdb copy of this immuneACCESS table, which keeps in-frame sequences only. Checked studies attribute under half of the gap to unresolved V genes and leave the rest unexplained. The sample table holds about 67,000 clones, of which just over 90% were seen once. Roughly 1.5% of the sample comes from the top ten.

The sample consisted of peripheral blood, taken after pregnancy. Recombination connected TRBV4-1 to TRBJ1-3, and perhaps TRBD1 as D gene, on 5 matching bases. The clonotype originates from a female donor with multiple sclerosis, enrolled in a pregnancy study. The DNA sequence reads TGCGCCAGCAGCCAAGGTTCCGGGGGAGCAAAAAACACCATATATTTT. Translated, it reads CASSQGSGGAKNTIYF.